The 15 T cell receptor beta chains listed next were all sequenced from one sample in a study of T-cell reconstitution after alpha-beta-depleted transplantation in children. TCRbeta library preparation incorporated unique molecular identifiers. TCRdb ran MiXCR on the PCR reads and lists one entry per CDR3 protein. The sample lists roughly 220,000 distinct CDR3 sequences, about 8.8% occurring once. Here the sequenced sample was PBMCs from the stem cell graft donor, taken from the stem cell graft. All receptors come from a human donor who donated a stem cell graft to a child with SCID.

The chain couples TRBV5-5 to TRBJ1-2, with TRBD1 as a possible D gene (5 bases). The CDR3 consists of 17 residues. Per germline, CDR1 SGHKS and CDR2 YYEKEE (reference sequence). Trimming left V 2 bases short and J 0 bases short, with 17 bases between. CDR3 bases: TGTGCCAGCAGCTTAACCAATCGTGGGGGGACTAACTATGGCTACACCTTC. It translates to CASSLTNRGGTNYGYTF.

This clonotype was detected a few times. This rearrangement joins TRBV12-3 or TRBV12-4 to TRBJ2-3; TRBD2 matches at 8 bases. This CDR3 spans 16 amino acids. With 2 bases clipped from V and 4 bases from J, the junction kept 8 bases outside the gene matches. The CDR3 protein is CASSLSGGGWADTQYF. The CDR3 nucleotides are TGTGCCAGCAGTTTATCCGGCGGGGGGTGGGCAGATACGCAGTATTTT.

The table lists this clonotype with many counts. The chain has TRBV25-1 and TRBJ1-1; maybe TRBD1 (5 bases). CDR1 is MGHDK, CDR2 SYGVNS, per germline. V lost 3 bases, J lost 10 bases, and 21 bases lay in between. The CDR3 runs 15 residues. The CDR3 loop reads CASSESSGGSLPAFF. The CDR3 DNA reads TGTGCCAGCAGTGAGTCCTCGGGGGGGAGCCTCCCAGCTTTCTTT.

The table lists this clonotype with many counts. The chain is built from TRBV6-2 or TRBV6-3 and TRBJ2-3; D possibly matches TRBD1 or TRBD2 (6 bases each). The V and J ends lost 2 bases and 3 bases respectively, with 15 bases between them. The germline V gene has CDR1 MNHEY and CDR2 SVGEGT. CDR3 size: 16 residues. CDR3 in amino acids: CASSYLGGRTTDTQYF. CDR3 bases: TGTGCCAGCAGTTACCTGGGGGGCCGGACTACAGATACGCAGTATTTT.

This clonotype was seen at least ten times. CDR3 in amino acids: CASSLGRGIANEKLFF. DNA of the CDR3: TGCGCCAGCAGCTTGGGAAGGGGGATCGCTAATGAAAAACTGTTTTTT. V is TRBV5-1 and J is TRBJ1-4, with D possibly matching TRBD1 (6 bases). Germline CDR1 reads SGHRS; CDR2 reads YFSETQ. V gave up 0 bases and J gave up 3 bases, with 12 bases separating them. This CDR3 is 16 amino acids long.

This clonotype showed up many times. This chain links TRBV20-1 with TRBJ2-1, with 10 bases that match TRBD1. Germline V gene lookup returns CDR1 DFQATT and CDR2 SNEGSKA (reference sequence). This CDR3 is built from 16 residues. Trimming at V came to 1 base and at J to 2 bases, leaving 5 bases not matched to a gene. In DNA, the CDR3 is TGCAGTGCTAGAGCCGAGGGACAGGGGACCTACAATGAGCAGTTCTTC. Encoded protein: CSARAEGQGTYNEQFF.

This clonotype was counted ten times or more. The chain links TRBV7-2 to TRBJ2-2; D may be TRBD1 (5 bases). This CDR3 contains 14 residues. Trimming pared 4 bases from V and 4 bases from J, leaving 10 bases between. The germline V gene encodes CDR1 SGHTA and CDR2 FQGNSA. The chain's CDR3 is CASSSDSITGELFF. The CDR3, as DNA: TGTGCCAGCAGCTCCGACAGCATCACCGGGGAGCTGTTTTTT.

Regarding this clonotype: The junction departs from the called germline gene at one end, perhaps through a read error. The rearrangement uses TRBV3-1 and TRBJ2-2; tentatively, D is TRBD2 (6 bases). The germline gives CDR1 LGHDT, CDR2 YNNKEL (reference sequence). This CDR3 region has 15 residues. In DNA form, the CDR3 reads TGTGCCTGCAGCCCAAGGGCGGGAAACACCGGGGAGCTGTTTTTT. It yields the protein CACSPRAGNTGELFF.

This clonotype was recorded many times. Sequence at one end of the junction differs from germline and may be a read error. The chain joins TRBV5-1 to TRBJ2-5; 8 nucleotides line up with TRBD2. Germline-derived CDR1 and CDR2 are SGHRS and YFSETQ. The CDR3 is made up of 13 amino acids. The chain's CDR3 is CASSLGLVETQYF. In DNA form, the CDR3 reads TGTGCCAGCAGCTTGGGACTAGTGGAGACCCAGTACTTC.

CDR3 bases: TGTGCCAGCAGCCCTCAGACGGGAAATTCACCCCTCCACTTT. This gives the protein CASSPQTGNSPLHF. The chain employs TRBV27 and TRBJ1-6; D is undetermined. This CDR3 contains 14 residues. V gave up 6 bases and J gave up 7 bases, with 13 bases separating them. Looked up from germline, CDR1 is MNHEY and CDR2 is SMNVEV (reference sequence).

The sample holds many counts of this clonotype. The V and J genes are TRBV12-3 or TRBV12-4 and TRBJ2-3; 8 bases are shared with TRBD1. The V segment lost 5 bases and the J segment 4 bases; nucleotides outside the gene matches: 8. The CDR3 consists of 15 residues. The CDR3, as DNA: TGTGCCAGCAGTGTTTCGCGACAGGGGCCAGATACGCAGTATTTT. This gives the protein CASSVSRQGPDTQYF.

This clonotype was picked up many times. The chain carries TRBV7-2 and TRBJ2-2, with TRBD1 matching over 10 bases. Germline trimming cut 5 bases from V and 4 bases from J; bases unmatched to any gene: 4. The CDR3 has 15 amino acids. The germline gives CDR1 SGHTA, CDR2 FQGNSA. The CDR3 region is CASSPRQGATGELFF. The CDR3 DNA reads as TGTGCCAGCAGCCCGAGACAGGGGGCCACCGGGGAGCTGTTTTTT. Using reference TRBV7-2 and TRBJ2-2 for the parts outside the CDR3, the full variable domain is GAGVSQSPSNKVTEKGKDVELRCDPISGHTALYWYRQSLGQGLEFLIYFQGNSAPDKSGLPSDRFSAERTGGSVSTLTIQRTQQEDSAVYLCASSPRQGATGELFFGEGSRLTVL.

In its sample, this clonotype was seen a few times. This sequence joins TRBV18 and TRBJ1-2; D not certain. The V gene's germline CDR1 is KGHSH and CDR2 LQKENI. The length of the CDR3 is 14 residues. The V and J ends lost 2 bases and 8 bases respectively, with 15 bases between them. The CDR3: CASSPIPRPGGYTF. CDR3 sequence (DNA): TGTGCCAGCTCACCAATACCGCGCCCTGGGGGCTACACCTTC.

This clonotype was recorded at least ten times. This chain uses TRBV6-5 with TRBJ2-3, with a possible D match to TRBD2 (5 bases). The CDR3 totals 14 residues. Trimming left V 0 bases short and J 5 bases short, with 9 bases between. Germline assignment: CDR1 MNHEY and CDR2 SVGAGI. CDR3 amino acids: CASSYSRGLDTQYF. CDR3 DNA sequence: TGTGCCAGCAGTTACTCGAGAGGGTTAGATACGCAGTATTTT.

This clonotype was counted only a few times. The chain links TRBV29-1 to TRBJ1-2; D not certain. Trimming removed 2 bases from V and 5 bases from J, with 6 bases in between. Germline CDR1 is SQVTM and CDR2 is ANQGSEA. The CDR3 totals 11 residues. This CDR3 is CSVEKGYGYTF. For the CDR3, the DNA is TGCAGCGTTGAAAAGGGATATGGCTACACCTTC. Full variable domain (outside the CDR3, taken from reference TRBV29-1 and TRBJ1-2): SAVISQKPSRDICQRGTSLTIQCQVDSQVTMMFWYRQQPGQSLTLIATANQGSEATYESGFVIDKFPISRPNLTFSTLTVSNMSPEDSSIYLCSVEKGYGYTFGSGTRLTVV.